In this sample, the clone carrying this TCR beta chain turned up a few times. CDR3 length equals 17 residues. V shed 5 bases and J shed 8 bases, with 25 bases lying between them. Germline CDR1 is MNHGY and CDR2 is SAAAGT. Repertoires were generated with immunoSEQ multiplex PCR, while TCRdb's copy carries only in-frame clones and drops some. Among thousands of clones listed, over 60% were seen once. Stated treatment: preoperative locoregional IRX-2 cytokine immunotherapy. Preoperative locoregional IRX-2 cytokine immunotherapy was tested in the phase Ib source study. This specimen belongs to a study of preoperative IRX-2 immunotherapy in early breast cancer.

The TCR originated in a human donor with breast cancer. V is TRBV6-8 and J is TRBJ2-1; maybe TRBD1 (7 bases). Sequences were derived from tumor tissue, sampled before IRX-2 immunotherapy. The CDR3 bases are TGTGCCAGCAGTAGACCCACAGGGGAGGAATGGGGCGATGAGCAGTTCTTC. It yields the protein CASSRPTGEEWGDEQFF.